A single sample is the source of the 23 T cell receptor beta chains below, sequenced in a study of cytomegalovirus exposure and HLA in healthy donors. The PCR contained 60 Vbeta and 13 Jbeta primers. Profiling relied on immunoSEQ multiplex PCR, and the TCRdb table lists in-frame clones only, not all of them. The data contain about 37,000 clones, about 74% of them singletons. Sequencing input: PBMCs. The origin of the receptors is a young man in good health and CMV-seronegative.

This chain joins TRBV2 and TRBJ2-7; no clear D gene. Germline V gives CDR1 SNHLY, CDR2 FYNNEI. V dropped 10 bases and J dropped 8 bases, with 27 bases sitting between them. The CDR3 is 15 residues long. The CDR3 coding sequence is TGTGCCACCGAAAATCGACTTAGCTTAAATCCTAAGCAGTACTTC. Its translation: CATENRLSLNPKQYF.

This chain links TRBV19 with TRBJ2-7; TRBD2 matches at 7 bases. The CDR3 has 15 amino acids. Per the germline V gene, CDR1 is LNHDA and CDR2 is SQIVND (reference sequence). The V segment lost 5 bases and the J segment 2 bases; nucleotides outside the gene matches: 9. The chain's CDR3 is CASSLLAGGAYEQYF. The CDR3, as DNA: TGTGCCAGTAGTCTTTTAGCGGGCGGGGCCTACGAGCAGTACTTC.

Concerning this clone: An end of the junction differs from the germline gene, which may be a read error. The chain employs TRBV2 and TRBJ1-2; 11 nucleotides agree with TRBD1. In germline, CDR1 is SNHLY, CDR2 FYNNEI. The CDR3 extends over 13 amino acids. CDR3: CASIGQGAGGYPF. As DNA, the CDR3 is TGTGCCAGCATTGGACAGGGGGCTGGTGGCTACCCCTTC.

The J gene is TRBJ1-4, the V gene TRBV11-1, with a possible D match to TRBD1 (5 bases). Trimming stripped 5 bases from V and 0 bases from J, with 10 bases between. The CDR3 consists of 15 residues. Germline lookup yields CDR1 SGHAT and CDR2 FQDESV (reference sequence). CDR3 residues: CASSEQGATNEKLFF. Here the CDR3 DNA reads TGTGCCAGCAGCGAGCAGGGTGCAACTAATGAAAAACTGTTTTTT. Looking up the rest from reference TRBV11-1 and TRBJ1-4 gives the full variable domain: EAEVAQSPRYKITEKSQAVAFWCDPISGHATLYWYRQILGQGPELLVQFQDESVVDDSQLPKDRFSAERLKGVDSTLKIQPAELGDSAMYLCASSEQGATNEKLFFGSGTQLSVL.

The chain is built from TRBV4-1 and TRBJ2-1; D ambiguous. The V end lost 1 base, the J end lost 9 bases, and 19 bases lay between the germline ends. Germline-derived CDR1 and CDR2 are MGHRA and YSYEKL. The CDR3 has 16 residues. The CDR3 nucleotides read TGCGCCAGCAGCCAAGGTACAGCCGACACTTTCGCTGAGCAGTTCTTC. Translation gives CASSQGTADTFAEQFF.

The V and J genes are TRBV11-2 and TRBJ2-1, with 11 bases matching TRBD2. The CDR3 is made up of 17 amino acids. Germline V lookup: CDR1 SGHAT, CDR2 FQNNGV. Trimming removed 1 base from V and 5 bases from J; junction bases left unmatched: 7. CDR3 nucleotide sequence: TGTGCCAGCAGCTTAGCGTTAGTAGCGGGGGGGCACAATGAGCAGTTCTTC. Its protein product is CASSLALVAGGHNEQFF.

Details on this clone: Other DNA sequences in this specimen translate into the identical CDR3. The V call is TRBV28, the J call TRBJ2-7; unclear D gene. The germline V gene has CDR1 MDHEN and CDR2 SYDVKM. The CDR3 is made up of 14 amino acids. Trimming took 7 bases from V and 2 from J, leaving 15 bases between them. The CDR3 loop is CASNPTGPPYEQYF. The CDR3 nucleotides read TGTGCCAGCAACCCCACGGGTCCCCCCTACGAGCAGTACTTC.

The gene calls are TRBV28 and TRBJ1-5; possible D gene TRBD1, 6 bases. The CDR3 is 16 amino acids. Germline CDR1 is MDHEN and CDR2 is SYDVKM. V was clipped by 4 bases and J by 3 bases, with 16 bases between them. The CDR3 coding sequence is TGTGCCAGCAGTTCTTCAGGCAGGGGCCTCAATCAGCCCCAGCATTTT. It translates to CASSSSGRGLNQPQHF.

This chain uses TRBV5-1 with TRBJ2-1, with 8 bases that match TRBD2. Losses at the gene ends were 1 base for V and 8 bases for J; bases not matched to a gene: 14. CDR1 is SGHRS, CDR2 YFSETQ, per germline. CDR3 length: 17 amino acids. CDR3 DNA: TGCGCCAGCAGCTTGAAAAGATCCCGGGAGGGAAGCGATGAGCAGTTCTTC. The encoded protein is CASSLKRSREGSDEQFF.

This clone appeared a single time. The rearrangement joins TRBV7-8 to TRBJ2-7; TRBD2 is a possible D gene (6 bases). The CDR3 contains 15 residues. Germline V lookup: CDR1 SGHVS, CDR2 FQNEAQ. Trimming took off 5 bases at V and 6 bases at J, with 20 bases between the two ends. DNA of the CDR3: TGTGCCAGCAGCCCCCCTAGCGCAGGGCAGGTCGAGCAGTACTTC. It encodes CASSPPSAGQVEQYF.

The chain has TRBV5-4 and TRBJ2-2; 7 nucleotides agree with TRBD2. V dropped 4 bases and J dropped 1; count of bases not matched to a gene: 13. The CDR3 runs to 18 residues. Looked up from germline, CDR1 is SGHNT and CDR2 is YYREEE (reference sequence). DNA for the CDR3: TGTGCCAGCAGCCCCACCTTTTTGCGGGGGTTGAACACCGGGGAGCTGTTTTTT. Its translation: CASSPTFLRGLNTGELFF.

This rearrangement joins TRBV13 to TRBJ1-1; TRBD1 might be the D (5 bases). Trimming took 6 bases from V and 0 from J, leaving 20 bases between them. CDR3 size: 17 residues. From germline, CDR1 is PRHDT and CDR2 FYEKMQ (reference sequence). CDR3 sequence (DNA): TGTGCCAGCAGTTTCCCCCAGGGCATAGCGGTGAACACTGAAGCTTTCTTT. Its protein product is CASSFPQGIAVNTEAFF.

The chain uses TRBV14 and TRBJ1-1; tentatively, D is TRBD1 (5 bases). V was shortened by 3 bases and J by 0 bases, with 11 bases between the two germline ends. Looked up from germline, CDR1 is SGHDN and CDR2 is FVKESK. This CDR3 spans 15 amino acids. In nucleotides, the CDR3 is TGTGCCAGCAGCCACCAGGGTTTACTGAACACTGAAGCTTTCTTT. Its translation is CASSHQGLLNTEAFF.

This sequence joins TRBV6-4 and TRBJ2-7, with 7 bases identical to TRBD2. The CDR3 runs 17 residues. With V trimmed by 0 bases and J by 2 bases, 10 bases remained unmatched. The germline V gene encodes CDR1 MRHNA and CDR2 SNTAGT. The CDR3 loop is CASSDSRAGEDPYEQYF. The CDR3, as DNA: TGTGCCAGCAGTGACTCGCGCGCGGGAGAGGATCCCTACGAGCAGTACTTC.

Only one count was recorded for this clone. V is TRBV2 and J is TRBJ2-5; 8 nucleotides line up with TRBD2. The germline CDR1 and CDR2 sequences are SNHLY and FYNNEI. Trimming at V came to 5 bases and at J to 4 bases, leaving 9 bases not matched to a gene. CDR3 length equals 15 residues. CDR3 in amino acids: CASSLHGLAGETQYF. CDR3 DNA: TGTGCCAGCAGTTTACACGGACTAGCAGGAGAGACCCAGTACTTC.

CDR3 in amino acids: CATSRDRIAFEQYF. In nucleotides, the CDR3 is TGTGCCACCAGCAGAGATCGGATAGCGTTCGAGCAGTACTTC. The chain joins TRBV15 to TRBJ2-7, with D possibly TRBD2 on 5 matching bases. This CDR3 contains 14 residues. V gave up 0 bases and J gave up 6 bases, with 12 bases separating them. Germline CDR1 LNHNV, CDR2 YYDKDF (reference sequence).

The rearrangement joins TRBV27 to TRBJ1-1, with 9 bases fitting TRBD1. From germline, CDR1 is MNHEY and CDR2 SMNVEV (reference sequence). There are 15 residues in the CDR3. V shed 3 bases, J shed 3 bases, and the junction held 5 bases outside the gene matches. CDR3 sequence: CASSLKTGGYTEAFF. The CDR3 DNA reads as TGTGCCAGCAGTTTGAAGACAGGGGGTTACACTGAAGCTTTCTTT.

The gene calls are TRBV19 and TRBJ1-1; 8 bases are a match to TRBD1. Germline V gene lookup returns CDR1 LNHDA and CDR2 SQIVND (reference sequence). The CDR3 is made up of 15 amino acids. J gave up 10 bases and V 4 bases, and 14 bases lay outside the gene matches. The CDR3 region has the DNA TGTGCCAGTAGTACTTCAGGGGGCGCAGTCCACGGAGCTTTCTTT. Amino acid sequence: CASSTSGGAVHGAFF. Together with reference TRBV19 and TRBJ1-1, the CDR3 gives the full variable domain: DGGITQSPKYLFRKEGQNVTLSCEQNLNHDAMYWYRQDPGQGLRLIYYSQIVNDFQKGDIAEGYSVSREKKESFPLTVTSAQKNPTAFYLCASSTSGGAVHGAFFGQGTRLTVV.

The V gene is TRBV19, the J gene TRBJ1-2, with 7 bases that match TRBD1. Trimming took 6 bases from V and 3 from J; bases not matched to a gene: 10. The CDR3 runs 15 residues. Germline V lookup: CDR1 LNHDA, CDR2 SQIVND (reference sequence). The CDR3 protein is CASSHPGQKHYGYTF. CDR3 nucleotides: TGTGCCAGTAGCCACCCGGGACAGAAACACTATGGCTACACCTTC.

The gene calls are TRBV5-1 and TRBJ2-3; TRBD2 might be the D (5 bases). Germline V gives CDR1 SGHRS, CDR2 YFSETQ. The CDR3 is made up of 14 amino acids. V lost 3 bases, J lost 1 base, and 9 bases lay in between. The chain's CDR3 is CASSYFGGTDTQYF. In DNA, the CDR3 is TGCGCCAGCAGCTACTTCGGGGGCACAGATACGCAGTATTTT. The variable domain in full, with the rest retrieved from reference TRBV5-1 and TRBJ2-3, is KAGVTQTPRYLIKTRGQQVTLSCSPISGHRSVSWYQQTPGQGLQFLFEYFSETQRNKGNFPGRFSGRQFSNSRSEMNVSTLELGDSALYLCASSYFGGTDTQYFGPGTRLTVL.

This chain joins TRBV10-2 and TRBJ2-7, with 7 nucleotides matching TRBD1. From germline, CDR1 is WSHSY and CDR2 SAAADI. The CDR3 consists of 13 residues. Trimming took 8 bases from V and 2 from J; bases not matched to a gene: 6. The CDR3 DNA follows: TGCGCCAGCCACCCACAGGGGCCCTACGAGCAGTACTTC. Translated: CASHPQGPYEQYF.

In DNA, the CDR3 is TGCGCCAGCAGCCAAGAAGTCACAGGGGATCAGCCCCAGCATTTT. It codes for CASSQEVTGDQPQHF. J is TRBJ1-5 and V is TRBV4-1; TRBD1 aligns across 7 bases. Germline CDR1 MGHRA, CDR2 YSYEKL. J lost 5 bases, V lost 0 bases, and 4 bases had no gene match. This CDR3 has 15 residues.

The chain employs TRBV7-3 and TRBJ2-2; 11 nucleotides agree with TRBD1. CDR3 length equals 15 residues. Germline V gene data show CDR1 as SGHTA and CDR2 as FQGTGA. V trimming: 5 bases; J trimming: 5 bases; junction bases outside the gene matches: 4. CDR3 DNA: TGTGCCAGCAGCGTGGACAGGGGGCAAACCGGGGAGCTGTTTTTT. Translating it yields CASSVDRGQTGELFF.